This TCR beta chain stems from a study of blood T cell repertoires in COVID-19. Looked up from germline, CDR1 is SGHAT and CDR2 is FQNNGV. The junction had 7 bases not matched to a gene; V was cut back by 5 bases and J by 2 bases. The CDR3 sequence is 15 residues long. The data were produced by immunoSEQ multiplex PCR, yet TCRdb's version contains in-frame clones alone and is incomplete. This table holds 95,000 to 150,000 clones, over 75% found once. The specimen sequenced was peripheral blood. The V gene is TRBV11-2, the J gene TRBJ2-7; 9 bases agree with TRBD1. The clonotype comes from an elderly man with active or convalescent COVID-19. The CDR3 nucleotides are TGTGCCAGCAGCCCAAACAGGGGGCTGACCTACGAGCAGTACTTC. Its protein is CASSPNRGLTYEQYF.